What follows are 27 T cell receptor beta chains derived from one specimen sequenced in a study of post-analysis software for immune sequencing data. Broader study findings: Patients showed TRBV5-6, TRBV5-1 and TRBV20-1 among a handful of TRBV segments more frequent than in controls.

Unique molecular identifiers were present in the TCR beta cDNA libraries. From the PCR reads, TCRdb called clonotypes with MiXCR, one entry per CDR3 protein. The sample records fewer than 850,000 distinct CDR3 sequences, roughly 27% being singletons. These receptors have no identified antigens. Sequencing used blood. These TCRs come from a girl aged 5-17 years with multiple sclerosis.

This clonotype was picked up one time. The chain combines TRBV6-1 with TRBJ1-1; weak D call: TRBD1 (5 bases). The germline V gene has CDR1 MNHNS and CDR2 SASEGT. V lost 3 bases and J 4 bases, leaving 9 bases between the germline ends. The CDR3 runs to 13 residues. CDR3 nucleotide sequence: TGTGCCAGCAGTGAGGGGGAGCCCACTGAAGCTTTCTTT. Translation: CASSEGEPTEAFF.

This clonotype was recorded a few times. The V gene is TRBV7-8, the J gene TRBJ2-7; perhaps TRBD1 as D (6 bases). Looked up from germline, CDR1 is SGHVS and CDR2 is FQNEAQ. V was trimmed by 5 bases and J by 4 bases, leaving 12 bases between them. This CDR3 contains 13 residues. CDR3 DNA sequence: TGTGCCAGCAGCCATAACAGGGCATACGAGCAGTACTTC. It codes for CASSHNRAYEQYF. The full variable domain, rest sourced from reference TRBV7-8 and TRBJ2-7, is GAGVSQSPRYKVAKRGQDVALRCDPISGHVSLFWYQQALGQGPEFLTYFQNEAQLDKSGLPSDRFFAERPEGSVSTLKIQRTQQEDSAVYLCASSHNRAYEQYFGPGTRLTVT.

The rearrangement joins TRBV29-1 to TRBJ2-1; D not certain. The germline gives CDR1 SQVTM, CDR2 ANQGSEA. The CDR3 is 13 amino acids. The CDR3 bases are TGCAGTTTTGCAGGAATATTATCTAATGAGCAGTTCTTC. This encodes CSFAGILSNEQFF.

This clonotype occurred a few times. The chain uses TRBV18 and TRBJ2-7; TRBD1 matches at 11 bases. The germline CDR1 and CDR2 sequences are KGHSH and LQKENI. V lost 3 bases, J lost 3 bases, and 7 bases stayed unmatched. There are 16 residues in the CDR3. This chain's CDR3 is CASSPGQGVASYEQYF. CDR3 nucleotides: TGTGCCAGCTCACCGGGACAGGGGGTAGCTAGCTACGAGCAGTACTTC.

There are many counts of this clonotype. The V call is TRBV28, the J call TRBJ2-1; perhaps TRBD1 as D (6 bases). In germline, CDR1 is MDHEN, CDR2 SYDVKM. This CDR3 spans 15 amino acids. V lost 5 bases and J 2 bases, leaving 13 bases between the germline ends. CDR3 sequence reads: CASSLTGPTYNEQFF. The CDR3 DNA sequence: TGTGCCAGCAGTCTTACAGGGCCAACCTACAATGAGCAGTTCTTC.

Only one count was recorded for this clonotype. This CDR3 reads CAASGVMNTEAFF. CDR3 coding DNA: TGTGCCGCCTCGGGGGTCATGAACACTGAAGCTTTCTTT. The chain combines TRBV28 with TRBJ1-1; a possible D gene is TRBD1 (5 bases). With 11 bases removed from V and 0 bases from J, the gap between germline ends came to 13 bases. CDR1 is MDHEN, CDR2 SYDVKM, per germline. The CDR3 spans 13 residues.

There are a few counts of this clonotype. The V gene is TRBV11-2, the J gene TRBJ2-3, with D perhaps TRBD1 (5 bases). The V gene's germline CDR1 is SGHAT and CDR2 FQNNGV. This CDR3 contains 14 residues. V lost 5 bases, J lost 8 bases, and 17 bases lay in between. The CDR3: CASSPPGRGITQYF. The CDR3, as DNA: TGTGCCAGCAGCCCACCAGGGCGAGGAATTACGCAGTATTTT.

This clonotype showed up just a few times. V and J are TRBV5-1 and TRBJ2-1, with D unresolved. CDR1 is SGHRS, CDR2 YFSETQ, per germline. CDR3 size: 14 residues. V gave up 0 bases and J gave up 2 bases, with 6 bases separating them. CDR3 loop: CASSLGAAYNEQFF. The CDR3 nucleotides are TGCGCCAGCAGCTTGGGTGCGGCCTACAATGAGCAGTTCTTC.

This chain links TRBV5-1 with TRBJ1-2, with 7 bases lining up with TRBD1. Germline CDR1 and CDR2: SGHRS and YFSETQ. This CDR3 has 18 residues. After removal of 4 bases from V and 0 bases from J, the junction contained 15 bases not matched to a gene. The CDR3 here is CASSPPAIGQAPNYGYTF. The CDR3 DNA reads TGCGCCAGCAGCCCACCGGCGATAGGACAGGCACCTAACTATGGCTACACCTTC. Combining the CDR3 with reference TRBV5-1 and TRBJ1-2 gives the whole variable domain KAGVTQTPRYLIKTRGQQVTLSCSPISGHRSVSWYQQTPGQGLQFLFEYFSETQRNKGNFPGRFSGRQFSNSRSEMNVSTLELGDSALYLCASSPPAIGQAPNYGYTFGSGTRLTVV.

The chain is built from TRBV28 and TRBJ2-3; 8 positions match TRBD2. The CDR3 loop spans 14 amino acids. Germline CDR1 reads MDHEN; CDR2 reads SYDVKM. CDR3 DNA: TGTACTGTGGGAGCGGGAGAGGCGACAGATACGCAGTATTTT. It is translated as CTVGAGEATDTQYF.

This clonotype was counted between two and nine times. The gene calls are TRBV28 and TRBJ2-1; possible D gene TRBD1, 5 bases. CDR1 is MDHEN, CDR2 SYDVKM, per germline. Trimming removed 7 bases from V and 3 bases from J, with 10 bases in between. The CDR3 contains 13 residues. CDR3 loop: CASIQGGYNEQFF. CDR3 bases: TGTGCCAGCATCCAGGGCGGCTACAATGAGCAGTTCTTC.

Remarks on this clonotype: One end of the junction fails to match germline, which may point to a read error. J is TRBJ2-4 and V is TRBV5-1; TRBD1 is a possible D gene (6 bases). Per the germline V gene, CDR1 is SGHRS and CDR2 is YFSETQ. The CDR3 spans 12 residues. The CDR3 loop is CANSLRGQVQYF. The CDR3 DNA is TGCGCCAACAGCTTGAGGGGACAAGTGCAGTACTTC.

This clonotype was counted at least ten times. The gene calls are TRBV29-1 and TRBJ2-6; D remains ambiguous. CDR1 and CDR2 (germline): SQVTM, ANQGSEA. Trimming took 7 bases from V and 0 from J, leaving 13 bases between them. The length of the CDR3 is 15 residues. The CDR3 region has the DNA TGCAGCGCCACGGACGGTTCCTCTGGGGCCAACGTCCTGACTTTC. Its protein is CSATDGSSGANVLTF.

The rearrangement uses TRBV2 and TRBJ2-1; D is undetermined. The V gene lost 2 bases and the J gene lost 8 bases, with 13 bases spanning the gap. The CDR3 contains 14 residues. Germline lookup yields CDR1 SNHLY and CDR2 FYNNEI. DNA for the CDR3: TGTGCCAGCAGTGAATTTACATCGATGGATGAGCAGTTCTTC. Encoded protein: CASSEFTSMDEQFF. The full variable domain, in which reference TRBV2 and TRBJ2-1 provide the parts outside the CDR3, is EPEVTQTPSHQVTQMGQEVILRCVPISNHLYFYWYRQILGQKVEFLVSFYNNEISEKSEIFDDQFSVERPDGSNFTLKIRSTKLEDSAMYFCASSEFTSMDEQFFGPGTRLTVL.

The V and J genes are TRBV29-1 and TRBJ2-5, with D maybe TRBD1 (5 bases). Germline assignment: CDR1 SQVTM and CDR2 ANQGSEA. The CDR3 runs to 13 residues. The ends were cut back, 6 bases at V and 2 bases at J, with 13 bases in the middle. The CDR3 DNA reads TGCAGCGTGGCGGCAGGGTTTCAAGAGACCCAGTACTTC. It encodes CSVAAGFQETQYF. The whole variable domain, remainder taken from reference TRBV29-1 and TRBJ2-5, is SAVISQKPSRDICQRGTSLTIQCQVDSQVTMMFWYRQQPGQSLTLIATANQGSEATYESGFVIDKFPISRPNLTFSTLTVSNMSPEDSSIYLCSVAAGFQETQYFGPGTRLLVL.

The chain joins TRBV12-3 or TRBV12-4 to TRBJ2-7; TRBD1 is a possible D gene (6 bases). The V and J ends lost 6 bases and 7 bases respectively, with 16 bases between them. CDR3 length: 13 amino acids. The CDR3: CASSRTDYNEQYF. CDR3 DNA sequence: TGTGCCAGCAGCAGGACAGATTACAATGAGCAGTACTTC.

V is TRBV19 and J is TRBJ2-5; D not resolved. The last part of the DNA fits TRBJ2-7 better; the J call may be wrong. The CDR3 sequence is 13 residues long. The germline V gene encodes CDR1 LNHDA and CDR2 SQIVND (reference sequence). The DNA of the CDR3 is TGTGCCAGTAGTGAGATGTTAGGTTACGAGCAGTACTTC. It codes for CASSEMLGYEQYF.

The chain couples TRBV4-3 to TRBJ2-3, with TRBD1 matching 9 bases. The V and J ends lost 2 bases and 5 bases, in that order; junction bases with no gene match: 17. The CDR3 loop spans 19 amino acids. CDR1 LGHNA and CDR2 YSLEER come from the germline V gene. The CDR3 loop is CASSQRAPRQGVLGDTQYF. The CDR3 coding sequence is TGCGCCAGCAGCCAAAGGGCCCCGAGACAGGGGGTCTTGGGAGATACGCAGTATTTT.

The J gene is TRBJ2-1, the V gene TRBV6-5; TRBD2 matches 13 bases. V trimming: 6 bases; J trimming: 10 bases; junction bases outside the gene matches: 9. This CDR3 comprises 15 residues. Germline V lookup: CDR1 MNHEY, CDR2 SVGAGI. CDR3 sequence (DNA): TGTGCCAGCAGCCCCGGGACTAGCGGGATCGGAGAGCAGTTCTTC. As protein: CASSPGTSGIGEQFF.

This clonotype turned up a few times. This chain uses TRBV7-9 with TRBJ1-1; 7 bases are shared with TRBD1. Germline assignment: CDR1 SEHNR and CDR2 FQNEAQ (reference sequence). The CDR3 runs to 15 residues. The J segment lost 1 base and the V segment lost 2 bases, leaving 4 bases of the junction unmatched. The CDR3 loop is CASSLWRQGNTEAFF. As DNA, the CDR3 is TGTGCCAGCAGCTTATGGAGACAGGGGAACACTGAAGCTTTCTTT.

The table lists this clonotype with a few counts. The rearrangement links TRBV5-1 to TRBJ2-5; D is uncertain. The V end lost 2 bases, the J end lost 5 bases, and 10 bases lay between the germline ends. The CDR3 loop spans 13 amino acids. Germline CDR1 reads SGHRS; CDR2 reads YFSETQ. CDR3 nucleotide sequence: TGCGCCAGCAGCTTTCAGGTGGGGGAGACCCAGTACTTC. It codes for CASSFQVGETQYF. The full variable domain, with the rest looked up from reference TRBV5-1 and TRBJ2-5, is KAGVTQTPRYLIKTRGQQVTLSCSPISGHRSVSWYQQTPGQGLQFLFEYFSETQRNKGNFPGRFSGRQFSNSRSEMNVSTLELGDSALYLCASSFQVGETQYFGPGTRLLVL.

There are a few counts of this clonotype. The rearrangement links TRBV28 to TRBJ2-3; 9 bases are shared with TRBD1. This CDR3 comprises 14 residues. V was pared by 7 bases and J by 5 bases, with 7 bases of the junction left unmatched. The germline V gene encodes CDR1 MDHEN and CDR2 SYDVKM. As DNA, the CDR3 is TGTGCCAGCACCTACAGGGGGCTAGTAGATACGCAGTATTTT. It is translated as CASTYRGLVDTQYF.

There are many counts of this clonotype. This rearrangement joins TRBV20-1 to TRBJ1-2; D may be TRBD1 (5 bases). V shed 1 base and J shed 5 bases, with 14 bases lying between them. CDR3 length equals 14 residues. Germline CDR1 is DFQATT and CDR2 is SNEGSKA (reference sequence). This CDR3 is CSARGAGSRYGYTF. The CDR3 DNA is TGCAGTGCTAGAGGTGCAGGGTCGCGATATGGCTACACCTTC.

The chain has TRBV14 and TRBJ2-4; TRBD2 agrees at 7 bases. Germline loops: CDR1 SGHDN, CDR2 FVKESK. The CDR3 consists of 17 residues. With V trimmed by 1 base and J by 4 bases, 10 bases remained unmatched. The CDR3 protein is CASSQARLAGVKNIQYF. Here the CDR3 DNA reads TGTGCCAGCAGCCAAGCCCGCTTGGCGGGGGTTAAAAACATTCAGTACTTC.

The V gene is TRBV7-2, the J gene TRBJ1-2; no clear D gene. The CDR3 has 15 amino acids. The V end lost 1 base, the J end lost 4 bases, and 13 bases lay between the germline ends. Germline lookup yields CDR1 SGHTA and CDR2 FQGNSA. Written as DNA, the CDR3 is TGTGCCAGCAGCTTAGACCGGACCGCCGGCTATGGCTACACCTTC. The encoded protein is CASSLDRTAGYGYTF.

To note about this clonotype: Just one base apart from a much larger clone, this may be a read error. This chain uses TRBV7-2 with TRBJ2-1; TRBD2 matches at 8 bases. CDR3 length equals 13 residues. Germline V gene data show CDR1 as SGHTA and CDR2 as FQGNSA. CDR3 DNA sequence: TGTGCCGGCAGCTTAACGCCTACTAGCGGGCAGTTCTTC. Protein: CAGSLTPTSGQFF.

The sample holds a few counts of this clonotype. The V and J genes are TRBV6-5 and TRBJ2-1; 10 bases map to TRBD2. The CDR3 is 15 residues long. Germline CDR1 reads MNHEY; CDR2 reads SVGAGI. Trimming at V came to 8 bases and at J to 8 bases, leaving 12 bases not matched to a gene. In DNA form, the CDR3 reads TGTGCCAGCTCCTCCCAGCGGGAGGGCCGCTATGAGCAGTTCTTC. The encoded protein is CASSSQREGRYEQFF.